Presented here are 32 T cell receptor beta chains from one specimen sequenced in a study of CD8+CD57+ T cells in acquired aplastic anemia. Investigators profiled TCR beta VDJ and CDR3 from genomic DNA template. TCRdb re-analysed the reads in MiXCR, keeping a single row per CDR3 protein. The sample includes 65,000 to 85,000 distinct CDR3 sequences, roughly 50% of them seen just once. The sample was sorted CD4+, CD8+, or CD8+CD57+ T cells (not recorded which) from PBMCs. Receptors were obtained from a human donor in good health, serving as a control.

V and J are TRBV11-1 and TRBJ1-5; D is unresolved. This CDR3 contains 15 residues. Germline V CDR1 and CDR2: SGHAT, FQDESV (reference sequence). Trimming removed 1 base at V and 3 bases at J, with 10 bases between. The CDR3 nucleotides are TGTGCCAGCAGCTTAGAGGGAATCCCCAATCAGCCCCAGCATTTT. Translating it yields CASSLEGIPNQPQHF.

The V call is TRBV19, the J call TRBJ1-5; D is undetermined. CDR1 is LNHDA, CDR2 SQIVND, per germline (reference sequence). V lost 8 bases and J lost 7, with 12 bases in between. The CDR3 consists of 12 residues. CDR3 DNA: TGTGCCAGTGGACCTAACCGGCAGCCCCAGCATTTT. Its translation is CASGPNRQPQHF.

The chain combines TRBV24-1 with TRBJ2-2; no firm D call. Trimming shortened V by 3 bases and J by 6 bases, and 4 bases separated the two germline ends. Germline V lookup: CDR1 KGHDR, CDR2 SFDVKD. This CDR3 region has 12 residues. DNA of the CDR3: TGTGCCACCAGTGATATGGCCGGGGAGCTGTTTTTT. Translating it yields CATSDMAGELFF.

This clonotype was counted at least ten times. J is TRBJ2-1 and V is TRBV11-2; TRBD2 matches 8 bases. Germline V gene lookup returns CDR1 SGHAT and CDR2 FQNNGV. This CDR3 spans 15 amino acids. The V and J ends lost 6 bases and 5 bases, in that order; junction bases with no gene match: 9. CDR3 sequence reads: CASRETSAVNNEQFF. In DNA form, the CDR3 reads TGTGCCAGCAGGGAGACTAGCGCGGTAAACAATGAGCAGTTCTTC. The whole variable domain, remainder taken from reference TRBV11-2 and TRBJ2-1, is EAGVAQSPRYKIIEKRQSVAFWCNPISGHATLYWYQQILGQGPKLLIQFQNNGVVDDSQLPKDRFSAERLKGVDSTLKIQPAKLEDSAVYLCASRETSAVNNEQFFGPGTRLTVL.

The sample holds many counts of this clonotype. This chain links TRBV6-5 with TRBJ1-2; 9 bases agree with TRBD1. The CDR3 spans 16 residues. V shed 3 bases, J shed 3 bases, and the junction held 8 bases outside the gene matches. Per germline, CDR1 MNHEY and CDR2 SVGAGI. This chain's CDR3 is CASSYTSRQGDYGYTF. CDR3 nucleotide sequence: TGTGCCAGCAGTTATACCTCTAGACAGGGGGACTATGGCTACACCTTC.

This clonotype rates as medium-sized. V and J are TRBV10-1 and TRBJ2-7; 9 bases agree with TRBD1. With 6 bases clipped from V and 6 bases from J, the junction kept 9 bases outside the gene matches. The CDR3 contains 14 residues. Germline values: CDR1 WNHNN, CDR2 SYGVQD (reference sequence). In DNA, the CDR3 is TGCGCCAGCAGCGATCCGGGACAGGGTTCCGAGCAGTACTTC. Translated: CASSDPGQGSEQYF.

The chain employs TRBV20-1 and TRBJ2-7, with 7 bases lining up with TRBD1. J was trimmed by 2 bases and V by 3 bases; bases with no gene match: 4. The CDR3 contains 13 residues. Germline-derived CDR1 and CDR2 are DFQATT and SNEGSKA (reference sequence). CDR3 protein: CSASRDSTYEQYF. The CDR3 DNA reads as TGCAGTGCTAGCCGGGACAGCACCTACGAGCAGTACTTC.

This clonotype was recorded once. This sequence joins TRBV7-8 and TRBJ2-7; tentatively, D is TRBD1 (6 bases). Trimming stripped 2 bases from V and 0 bases from J, with 11 bases between. CDR1 and CDR2 from the germline V gene are SGHVS and FQNEAQ. The CDR3 extends over 15 amino acids. CDR3 coding DNA: TGTGCCAGCAGCTTATATCAGGGGAGCTCCTACGAGCAGTACTTC. This gives the protein CASSLYQGSSYEQYF.

This clonotype is termed medium-sized. V gene TRBV2 combines with J gene TRBJ2-5; D is uncertain. Germline V gives CDR1 SNHLY, CDR2 FYNNEI. This CDR3 region has 14 residues. The V end lost 0 bases, the J end lost 2 bases, and 7 bases lay between the germline ends. Written as DNA, the CDR3 is TGTGCCAGCAGTGAAGCCTGGCAGCAAGAGACCCAGTACTTC. This encodes CASSEAWQQETQYF.

This clonotype has a count of ten or more. This chain uses TRBV30 with TRBJ2-2, with no clear D. Per germline, CDR1 GTSNPN and CDR2 SVGIG (reference sequence). The CDR3 contains 14 residues. Trimming removed 2 bases from V and 1 base from J, with 8 bases in between. The CDR3 reads CAWSFYENTGELFF. The CDR3 DNA follows: TGTGCCTGGAGTTTTTATGAGAACACCGGGGAGCTGTTTTTT.

This chain connects TRBV15 to TRBJ2-5, with TRBD2 matching 12 bases. Germline V gene sequence: CDR1 LNHNV, CDR2 YYDKDF (reference sequence). The CDR3 contains 15 residues. V shed 2 bases, J shed 4 bases, and the junction held 2 bases outside the gene matches. The CDR3 DNA follows: TGTGCCACCAGCAGACGACTAGCGGGGGTAGAGACCCAGTACTTC. Its protein product is CATSRRLAGVETQYF.

The rearrangement links TRBV4-2 to TRBJ1-2, with no clear D. Germline-derived CDR1 and CDR2 are LGHNA and YNFKEQ. V dropped 0 bases and J dropped 2 bases, with 7 bases sitting between them. The CDR3 has 14 amino acids. CDR3 DNA sequence: TGTGCCAGCAGCCAAGAGGCCAGAAACTATGGCTACACCTTC. Its translation is CASSQEARNYGYTF.

This clonotype was found many times. The chain joins TRBV20-1 to TRBJ1-2; TRBD1 might be the D (6 bases). The CDR3 runs 14 residues. The germline V gene encodes CDR1 DFQATT and CDR2 SNEGSKA (reference sequence). Between the trimmed V and J ends, which lost 4 bases and 0 bases, there was a span of 12 bases. CDR3 sequence: CSAIGGDTNYGYTF. The CDR3 DNA reads as TGCAGTGCTATCGGGGGCGACACTAACTATGGCTACACCTTC.

This clonotype was found once. The genes are TRBV19 and TRBJ1-4; 7 bases agree with TRBD1. After removal of 5 bases from V and 3 bases from J, the junction contained 6 bases not matched to a gene. Germline V CDR1 and CDR2: LNHDA, SQIVND (reference sequence). The length of the CDR3 is 15 residues. The CDR3 coding sequence is TGTGCCAGTAGTTTAACAGGGGCAGCTAATGAAAAACTGTTTTTT. It yields the protein CASSLTGAANEKLFF. The full variable domain, completed using reference TRBV19 and TRBJ1-4, is DGGITQSPKYLFRKEGQNVTLSCEQNLNHDAMYWYRQDPGQGLRLIYYSQIVNDFQKGDIAEGYSVSREKKESFPLTVTSAQKNPTAFYLCASSLTGAANEKLFFGSGTQLSVL.

This clonotype showed up many times. The V and J genes are TRBV2 and TRBJ1-6, with D possibly being TRBD1 (6 bases). Germline V gene lookup returns CDR1 SNHLY and CDR2 FYNNEI. This CDR3 has 16 amino acids. Between the trimmed V and J ends, which lost 2 bases and 9 bases, there was a span of 17 bases. CDR3 protein: CASSEFVSQGGSPLHF. In nucleotides, the CDR3 is TGTGCCAGCAGTGAATTTGTCTCACAGGGTGGTTCACCCCTCCACTTT.

CDR3 loop: CASSSRDALYNEQFF. CDR3 coding DNA: TGTGCCAGCAGTAGCCGGGACGCCCTCTACAATGAGCAGTTCTTC. The V gene is TRBV12-3 or TRBV12-4, the J gene TRBJ2-1, with D tentatively TRBD1 or TRBD2 (5 bases each). The ends were cut back, 5 bases at V and 3 bases at J, with 14 bases in the middle. This CDR3 region has 15 residues.

This clonotype is judged medium-sized (0.01 to 0.1%). The chain carries TRBV10-3 and TRBJ2-7; TRBD2 matches at 7 bases. V shed 6 bases and J 3 bases; nucleotides not matched to a gene: 8. Germline-derived CDR1 and CDR2 are ENHRY and SYGVKD. The CDR3 is 14 amino acids. Here the CDR3 DNA reads TGTGCCATCAGCGGGAGCGGGACTCGCTACGAGCAGTACTTC. This gives the protein CAISGSGTRYEQYF.

This clonotype was recorded at least ten times. The chain joins TRBV7-9 to TRBJ1-1; D is uncertain. The CDR3 contains 15 residues. V was cut by 5 bases and J by 4 bases, with 17 bases left in between. The germline V gene has CDR1 SEHNR and CDR2 FQNEAQ (reference sequence). The CDR3 region is CASSPRGGVRTEAFF. CDR3 bases: TGTGCCAGCAGCCCCCGAGGTGGGGTTCGCACTGAAGCTTTCTTT.

The CDR3 nucleotides read TGTGCCAGAGAGACAGGCCGAGGGTCACCCCTCCACTTT. Translating it yields CARETGRGSPLHF. The chain uses TRBV2 and TRBJ1-6; TRBD1 might be the D (6 bases). The CDR3 sequence is 13 residues long. In germline, CDR1 is SNHLY, CDR2 FYNNEI. Trimming removed 9 bases at V and 10 bases at J, with 16 bases between.

The chain has TRBV2 and TRBJ2-2; the D gene is possibly TRBD1 (5 bases). With 3 bases removed from V and 4 bases from J, the gap between germline ends came to 12 bases. Germline V lookup: CDR1 SNHLY, CDR2 FYNNEI. CDR3 length: 15 residues. In nucleotides, the CDR3 is TGTGCCAGCAGTGATATAGGGGTTTCCACCGGGGAGCTGTTTTTT. Amino acid sequence: CASSDIGVSTGELFF. Together with reference TRBV2 and TRBJ2-2, the CDR3 gives the full variable domain: EPEVTQTPSHQVTQMGQEVILRCVPISNHLYFYWYRQILGQKVEFLVSFYNNEISEKSEIFDDQFSVERPDGSNFTLKIRSTKLEDSAMYFCASSDIGVSTGELFFGEGSRLTVL.

The chain joins TRBV7-6 to TRBJ2-5; D perhaps matches TRBD2 (7 bases). Trimming cost V 6 bases and J 1 base, with 12 bases left between them. CDR3 length: 14 amino acids. Germline V gene sequence: CDR1 SGHVS, CDR2 FNYEAQ. Here the CDR3 DNA reads TGTGCCAGCAGTCGGGGGGCTACCCAAGAGACCCAGTACTTC. Translation: CASSRGATQETQYF. The full variable domain, in which reference TRBV7-6 and TRBJ2-5 provide the parts outside the CDR3, is GAGVSQSPRYKVTKRGQDVALRCDPISGHVSLYWYRQALGQGPEFLTYFNYEAQQDKSGLPNDRFSAERPEGSISTLTIQRTEQRDSAMYRCASSRGATQETQYFGPGTRLLVL.

This clonotype was seen many times. The chain uses TRBV4-1 and TRBJ2-5; D not certain. CDR1 and CDR2 from the germline V gene are MGHRA and YSYEKL. V shed 0 bases and J shed 1 base, with 9 bases lying between them. CDR3 length equals 15 residues. The CDR3 DNA is TGCGCCAGCAGCCAAGATCGACGGCCCCAAGAGACCCAGTACTTC. This codes for CASSQDRRPQETQYF.

The rearrangement links TRBV29-1 to TRBJ1-1, with 7 nucleotides matching TRBD1. CDR3 size: 12 residues. Germline values: CDR1 SQVTM, CDR2 ANQGSEA. Trimming at V came to 8 bases and at J to 6 bases, leaving 9 bases not matched to a gene. CDR3 DNA sequence: TGCAGCTACCTTGACAGGGTCCCTGAAGCTTTCTTT. This sequence encodes CSYLDRVPEAFF.

V and J are TRBV20-1 and TRBJ1-2; D is uncertain. The CDR3 length is 13 residues. V dropped 0 bases and J dropped 3 bases, with 8 bases sitting between them. The V gene's germline CDR1 is DFQATT and CDR2 SNEGSKA (reference sequence). CDR3: CSARDVSHYGYTF. The DNA for the CDR3 is TGCAGTGCTAGAGATGTCAGCCACTATGGCTACACCTTC.

The rearrangement links TRBV10-2 to TRBJ2-7; D tentatively reads TRBD1 or TRBD2 (5 bases each). The ends were cut back, 3 bases at V and 5 bases at J, with 17 bases in the middle. Germline V gene data show CDR1 as WSHSY and CDR2 as SAAADI. The CDR3 sequence is 15 residues long. CDR3 coding DNA: TGCGCCAGCAGTGACTCAGGGACGCCGAGAGACGAGCAGTACTTC. This encodes CASSDSGTPRDEQYF.

This clonotype was counted many times. The chain links TRBV27 to TRBJ1-2, with D maybe TRBD1 (5 bases). CDR3 length: 14 residues. The germline V and J ends were trimmed by 6 bases and 7 bases, with 18 bases remaining between them. CDR1 MNHEY and CDR2 SMNVEV come from the germline V gene (reference sequence). The chain's CDR3 is CASSRGGERGGYTF. As DNA, the CDR3 is TGTGCCAGCAGCCGGGGGGGGGAAAGAGGTGGCTACACCTTC.

The V and J genes are TRBV2 and TRBJ1-6; D ambiguous. The CDR3 runs 13 residues. Germline values: CDR1 SNHLY, CDR2 FYNNEI. V dropped 6 bases and J dropped 8 bases, with 11 bases sitting between them. The CDR3 nucleotides read TGTGCCAGCAGGGGGTCCGGATATTCACCCCTCCACTTT. Protein product: CASRGSGYSPLHF.

This clonotype was picked up a small number of times. The chain carries TRBV6-5 and TRBJ2-7; tentative D call: TRBD2 (6 bases). This CDR3 spans 14 amino acids. Germline V CDR1 and CDR2: MNHEY, SVGAGI. V was shortened by 7 bases and J by 7 bases, with 20 bases between the two germline ends. The CDR3 spells CASTYSPEGGEQYF. The CDR3 coding sequence is TGTGCCAGCACCTACTCCCCGGAGGGAGGTGAGCAGTACTTC.

This clonotype was recorded at least ten times. The rearrangement links TRBV3-1 to TRBJ2-7; D is uncertain. The CDR3 covers 13 residues. CDR1 and CDR2 (germline): LGHDT, YNNKEL (reference sequence). The V gene lost 0 bases and the J gene lost 3 bases, with 6 bases spanning the gap. The CDR3 sequence is CASSQDRSYEQYF. DNA of the CDR3: TGTGCCAGCAGCCAAGACAGGAGCTACGAGCAGTACTTC.

CDR3 sequence (DNA): TGTGCCAGCAGCTTGACAGGGGTAGTAGGTCAGCCCCAGCATTTT. It specifies CASSLTGVVGQPQHF. The V gene is TRBV7-9, the J gene TRBJ1-5, with TRBD1 matching 8 bases. The length of the CDR3 is 15 residues. Germline V CDR1 and CDR2: SEHNR, FQNEAQ (reference sequence). The V segment lost 3 bases and the J segment 6 bases; nucleotides outside the gene matches: 7.

This clonotype was found once. One junction end disagrees with the germline gene, perhaps due to a read error. This sequence joins TRBV9 and TRBJ2-3, with D possibly being TRBD2 (6 bases). This CDR3 contains 15 residues. Germline V gene lookup returns CDR1 SGDLS and CDR2 YYNGEE. The CDR3 protein is CANSPQAGATDTQYF. The CDR3, as DNA: TGTGCCAACAGCCCCCAAGCGGGCGCCACAGATACGCAGTATTTT.

The chain is built from TRBV20-1 and TRBJ2-1; D is unclear. The CDR3 contains 14 residues. The germline V gene encodes CDR1 DFQATT and CDR2 SNEGSKA (reference sequence). The ends were cut back, 2 bases at V and 6 bases at J, with 14 bases in the middle. The DNA for the CDR3 is TGCAGTGCTAGACGACCTATAGTGGGCAATGAGCAGTTCTTC. The encoded protein is CSARRPIVGNEQFF.